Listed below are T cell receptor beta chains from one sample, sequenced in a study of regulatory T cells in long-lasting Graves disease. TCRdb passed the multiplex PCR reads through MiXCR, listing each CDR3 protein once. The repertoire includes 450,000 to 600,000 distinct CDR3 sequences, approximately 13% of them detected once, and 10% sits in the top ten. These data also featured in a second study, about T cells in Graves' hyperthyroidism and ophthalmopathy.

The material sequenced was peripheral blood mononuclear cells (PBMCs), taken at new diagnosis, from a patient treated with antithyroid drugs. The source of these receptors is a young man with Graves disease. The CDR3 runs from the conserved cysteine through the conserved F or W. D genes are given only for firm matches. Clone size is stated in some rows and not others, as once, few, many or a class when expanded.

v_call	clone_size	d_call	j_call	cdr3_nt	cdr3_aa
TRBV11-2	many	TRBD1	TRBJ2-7	TGTGCCAGCAGCTCTATAACGGGACAGACTCCCGAGCAGTACTTC	CASSSITGQTPEQYF
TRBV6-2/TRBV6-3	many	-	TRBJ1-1	TGTGCCAGCAGGGATACCGGGAGCTACACTGAAGCTTTCTTT	CASRDTGSYTEAFF
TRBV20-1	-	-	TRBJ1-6	TGCAGTGCTATTCAAGGGAGCTCCTATAATTCACCCCTCCACTTT	CSAIQGSSYNSPLHF
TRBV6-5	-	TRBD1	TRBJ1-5	TGTGCCAGCAGTTACGCGGGACAGACCAATCAGCCCCAGCATTTT	CASSYAGQTNQPQHF
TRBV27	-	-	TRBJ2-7	TGTGCCAGCAGTCCGAGAGTATCGGACCTCTACGAGCAGTACTTC	CASSPRVSDLYEQYF
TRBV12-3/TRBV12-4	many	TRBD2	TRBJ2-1	TGTGCCAGCAGTTTCGGAGCGGGAGGATACAATGAGCAGTTCTTC	CASSFGAGGYNEQFF
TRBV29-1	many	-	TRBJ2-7	TGCAGCTACAGGGCCTTCTCCTACGAGCAGTACTTC	CSYRAFSYEQYF
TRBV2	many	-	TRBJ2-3	TGTGCCAGCAATTTAGCCACCTTAGATACGCAGTATTTT	CASNLATLDTQYF
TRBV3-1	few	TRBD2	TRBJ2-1	TGTGCCAGCAGCCAAGGTGCTAGCGGGAGGAACAATGAGCAGTTCTTC	CASSQGASGRNNEQFF
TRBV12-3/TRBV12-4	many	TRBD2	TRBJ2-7	TGTGCCAGCACCCCGGCGTTGGCGGGAGGGCCTTTCGGGCAGTACTTC	CASTPALAGGPFGQYF
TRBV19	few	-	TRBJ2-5	TGTGCCAGTACGCGTAAAGGAGGACCCCAAGAGACCCAGTACTTC	CASTRKGGPQETQYF
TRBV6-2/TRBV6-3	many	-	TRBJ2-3	TGTGCCAGCAGTTCGACAGTTGGAAATACGCAGTATTTT	CASSSTVGNTQYF
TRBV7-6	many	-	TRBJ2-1	TGTGCCAGCAGCTTTGCGGGGAGTGAGCAGTTCTTC	CASSFAGSEQFF
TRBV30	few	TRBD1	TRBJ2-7	TGTGCCTGGGGGGGACTCCGGGACAGGGGAAAGCAGTACTTC	CAWGGLRDRGKQYF
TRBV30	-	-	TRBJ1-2	TGTGCCTGGAGTCATAATGGCTACACCTTC	CAWSHNGYTF
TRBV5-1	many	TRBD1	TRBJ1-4	TGCGCCAGCAGCTTGGGGGGACAGACTAATGAAAAACTGTTTTTT	CASSLGGQTNEKLFF
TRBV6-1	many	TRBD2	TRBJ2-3	TGTGCCAGCAGTGAACTAGCGGGAGTTCCAGATACGCAGTATTTT	CASSELAGVPDTQYF
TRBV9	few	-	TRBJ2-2	TGTGCCAGCAGCGTAGCTTGGCTAGGGTCCACCGGGGAGCTGTTTTTT	CASSVAWLGSTGELFF
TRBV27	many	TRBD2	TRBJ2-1	TGTGCCAGCAGTCCCGGACTAGCGGGAGGGCCAGGCAATGAGCAGTTCTTC	CASSPGLAGGPGNEQFF
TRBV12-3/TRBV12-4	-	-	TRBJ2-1	TGTGCCAGCGTTAGGGGGGGCGGGCTAGGCGGGCCGGAAGAGCAGTTCTTC	CASVRGGGLGGPEEQFF
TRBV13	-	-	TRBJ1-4	TGTGCCAGCAGATACAGTCTGACTAATGAAAAACTGTTTTTT	CASRYSLTNEKLFF
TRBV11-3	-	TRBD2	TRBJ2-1	TGTGCCAGCAGCCCGGGACTAGCGGGAGGGAACAATGAGCAGTTCTTC	CASSPGLAGGNNEQFF
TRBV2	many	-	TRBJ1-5	TGTGCCAGCAGATTTCAGCTGGGAAGCAATCAGCCCCGGCATTTT	CASRFQLGSNQPRHF
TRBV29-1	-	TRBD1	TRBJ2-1	TGCAGCGCTGTACAGGGGGCCCACAATGAGCAGTTCTTC	CSAVQGAHNEQFF
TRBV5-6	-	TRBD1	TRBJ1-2	TGTGCCAGCAGCGCCCCAGGGGGCCATTTGGGCTACACCTTC	CASSAPGGHLGYTF
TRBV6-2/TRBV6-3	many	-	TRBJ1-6	TGTGCCAGCTGTCAGAGAGGGGGTGTATCGAATTCACCCCTCCACTTT	CASCQRGGVSNSPLHF
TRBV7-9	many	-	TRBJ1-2	TGTGCCAGCAGTTGGGGCAGCGGCTATGGCTACACCTTC	CASSWGSGYGYTF
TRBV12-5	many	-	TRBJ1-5	TGTGCTAGCGCACCAGGGGCTGGGCCCCAGCATTTT	CASAPGAGPQHF
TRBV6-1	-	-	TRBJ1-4	TGTGCCAGCAGGGTTAATGAAAAACTGTTTTTT	CASRVNEKLFF
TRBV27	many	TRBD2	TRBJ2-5	TGTGCCAGCAGGATCAGCGGGAACCTGGGGGAGACCCAGTACTTC	CASRISGNLGETQYF
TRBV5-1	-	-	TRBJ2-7	TGTGCCAGCAGCTTGGTCCGGGGGGAGCAGTACTTC	CASSLVRGEQYF
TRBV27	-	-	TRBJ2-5	TGTGCCAGCAGTTCGGCGGGACGGATACAAGAGACCCAGTACTTC	CASSSAGRIQETQYF
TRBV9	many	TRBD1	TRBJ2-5	TGTGCCAGCAGCCTCAGGGACAGCGAGACCCAGTACTTC	CASSLRDSETQYF
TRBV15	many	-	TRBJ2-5	TGTGCCACCAGCAGGTCGAGACAGGACCAAGAGACCCAGTACTTC	CATSRSRQDQETQYF
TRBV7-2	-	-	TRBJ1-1	TGTGCCAGCAGCTTATCCAGCGGGATGAACACTGAAGCTTTCTTT	CASSLSSGMNTEAFF